The T cell receptor beta chain described here comes from a study of CD8+ T cells in alopecia areata. General study results and limits: Since there was just one nonresponder, nobody can yet say how baseline CD8+ expansion ties to response.

CDR1 SGHRS and CDR2 YFSETQ come from the germline V gene. Germline trimming cut 4 bases from V and 4 bases from J; bases unmatched to any gene: 10. The CDR3 extends over 17 amino acids. Details on this clone: Its antigen is unidentified.

Sequencing templates came from extracted RNA that was reverse transcribed into cDNA. The assay was immunoSEQ multiplex PCR, and TCRdb's table has in-frame clones only and misses some. This table has approximately 150,000 clones, roughly nine tenths appearing once. Regarding treatment: oral pan-JAK inhibitor, 5-10 mg twice daily. This TCR was sampled from a human donor with alopecia areata. V is TRBV5-1 and J is TRBJ2-3, with 12 positions matching TRBD1. Here the sequenced sample was CD8+ T cells sorted from blood, taken at week 4, from a patient treated with tofacitinib. The CDR3 loop reads CASSIGTGGGYADTQYF. The CDR3, as DNA: TGCGCCAGCAGCATTGGGACAGGGGGCGGTTATGCAGATACGCAGTATTTT.